This T cell receptor (beta chain) was observed in a study of blood T cell repertoires in COVID-19 (TCRdb year 2020). Regarding the research as a whole: The collaborator samples originated in the United States, Italy and Spain and spanned the acute and convalescent phases of COVID-19. The prospective study material was composed of cDNA or gDNA derived from T cells, B-cell-depleted T cells, or PBMCs. Subjects who had been exposed to COVID-19, were actively infected with it, or had recovered from it provided the deeply sampled blood TCRbeta repertoires that made up the dataset. A freely available public database, intended as a resource for researchers studying the immune response to SARS-CoV-2, is where the repertoires were released. Samples came from the ongoing ImmuneRACE study (first 160 participants) plus 1,254 subjects from 6 global collaborators. Nearly every sample came with metadata listing a de-identified subject ID, COVID-19 status, age in years and sex. Where available, HLA class I and class II types were obtained from metadata supplied by the sample provider rather than from assay-based typing.

TCRbeta CDR3 regions were amplified from genomic DNA by means of the immunoSEQ Assay, a bias-controlled multiplex PCR. The study's processing was this. Nucleated cell counts per sample were estimated from amplification of reference gene primers within the assay. Sequence reads were collapsed and filtered to measure the absolute abundance of every unique TCRbeta CDR3 rearrangement. For each sample, productive Simpson clonality was calculated as the square root of Simpson's diversity index across productive rearrangements. The clones in this table, taken by TCRdb from immuneACCESS, are in-frame only. Not every clone is retained; where verified, under half of the shortfall comes from an unresolved V gene, and the cause of the rest is unknown. Clone size and the V and J calls come from that table; the DNA yielded D and trimming. The sample yields about 150,000 clones; over 80% were counted once. Around 5% of the sample lies in the top ten.

Only a few counts were recorded for this clone. What antigen it recognizes has not been identified. The input lacks base qualities; no much larger clone sits a single base away. Enrolling through a virtual design, the prospective study's participants ranged in age from roughly 18 to 89 years and lived across some 22 United States geographic areas. In the prospective study, participants were assigned to cohorts based on the clinical history participants reported in a screening survey and a study questionnaire. Exposed participants had been in contact with someone with a PCR-confirmed or clinician-diagnosed COVID-19 case within 2 weeks of study entry. In the prospective study, whole blood, serum and a nasopharyngeal or oropharyngeal swab were collected from each participant by mobile phlebotomists. Over an approximately 2-month period, participants in the prospective study had the option of providing additional blood draws and questionnaires. Blood samples from the prospective study were shipped frozen or at room temperature prior to DNA extraction.

The study at large found these results: The amount of clinical and demographic metadata varied by source and participant and was provided uncurated.

V drops 1 base and J drops 6 bases, leaving 16 bases in between. The CDR3 starts with the cysteine, ends with the phenylalanine, and has 15 residues. Only CDR3 DNA is held: 45 bases, read in frame from base 1. Reading the germline V gene gives CDR1 MDHEN and CDR2 SYDVKM. The specimen sequenced was PBMCs or T cells enriched from blood (not recorded which). The chain is made from TRBV28 and TRBJ2-7, and TRBD1 may be the D gene, going by 5 matching bases. The receptor comes from a man between 65 and 85 years old who had been exposed to COVID-19. The CDR3 amino acid sequence is: CASSLSWTRASEQYF. The DNA sequence reads TGTGCCAGCAGTTTATCCTGGACAAGGGCTTCCGAGCAGTACTTC.